This entry features one T cell receptor beta chain sequence. Its antigen is as yet unknown. The germline V gene encodes CDR1 SGHTA and CDR2 FQGTGA. This CDR3 has 14 residues. Trimming cost V 2 bases and J 10 bases, with 12 bases left between them. The entry originates in a study of ipilimumab plus nivolumab after autologous stem cell transplantation. General observations from the study: Authors suggest TCR repertoire, Treg phenotype and gut microbiota support further study.

Sequencing was performed with immunoSEQ multiplex PCR; in TCRdb, only in-frame clones are kept and a portion is missing. The table shows around 15,000 clones, with 80% to 85% occurring only once. Checkpoint therapy with ipilimumab 1 mg/kg began 14 to 28 days after transplant. The TCR originated in a male donor with diffuse large B-cell lymphoma. The sequencing here drew on PBMCs, taken in a trial of ipilimumab plus nivolumab as post-transplant consolidation. The J gene is TRBJ1-6, the V gene TRBV7-3; unclear D gene. In nucleotides, the CDR3 is TGTGCCAGCAGCTTAGTGGGTGGTGGATCACCCCTCCACTTT. It is translated as CASSLVGGGSPLHF.